Sequencing of this T cell receptor beta chain was carried out in a study of radiotherapy plus CTLA-4 blockade in lung cancer. A remark on this clone: Its specificity is unknown.

Libraries were prepared by immunoSEQ multiplex PCR; TCRdb keeps only in-frame clonotypes and omits some of them. In the table there are tens of thousands of clones, roughly 75% of which are singletons. The CDR3 length is 16 residues. CDR1 and CDR2 from the germline V gene are SGDLS and YYNGEE. Trimming removed 0 bases from V and 4 bases from J; junction bases left unmatched: 7. Findings of the study overall: After radiotherapy and ipilimumab, tumor-derived clones expanded in peripheral blood.

V is TRBV9 and J is TRBJ2-5; 9 bases align to TRBD1. This material consisted of peripheral blood, taken from a patient treated with radiotherapy plus ipilimumab. The receptor's source is a human donor with non-small cell lung cancer who had a complete response to radiotherapy plus ipilimumab. The CDR3 DNA follows: TGTGCCAGCAGCGTAGCAGGGACAGGGCGAGGAGAGACCCAGTACTTC. Encoded protein: CASSVAGTGRGETQYF.